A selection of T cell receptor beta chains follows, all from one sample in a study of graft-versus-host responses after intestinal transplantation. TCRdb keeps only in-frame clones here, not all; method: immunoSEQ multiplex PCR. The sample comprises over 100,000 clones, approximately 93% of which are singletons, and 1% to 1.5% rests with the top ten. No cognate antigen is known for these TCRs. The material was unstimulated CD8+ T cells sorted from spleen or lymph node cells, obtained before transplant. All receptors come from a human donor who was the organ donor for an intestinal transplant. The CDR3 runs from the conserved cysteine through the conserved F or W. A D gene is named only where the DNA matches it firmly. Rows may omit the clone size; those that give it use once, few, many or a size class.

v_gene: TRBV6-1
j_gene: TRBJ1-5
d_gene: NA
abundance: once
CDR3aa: CASSAGAQNQPQHF
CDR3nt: TGTGCCAGCAGTGCGGGGGCCCAAAATCAGCCCCAGCATTTT

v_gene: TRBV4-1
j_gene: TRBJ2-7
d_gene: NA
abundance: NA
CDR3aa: CASSQGQVQYF
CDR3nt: TGCGCCAGCAGCCAAGGGCAGGTGCAGTACTTC

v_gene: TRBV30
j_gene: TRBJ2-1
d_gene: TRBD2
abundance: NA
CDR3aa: CAWSVIPEVAGGRRVINEQFF
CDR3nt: TGTGCCTGGAGTGTAATCCCCGAGGTAGCGGGAGGTAGACGGGTAATCAATGAGCAGTTCTTC

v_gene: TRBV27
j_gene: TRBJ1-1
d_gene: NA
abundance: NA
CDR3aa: CASSLLMNTEAFF
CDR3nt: TGTGCCAGCAGTTTACTCATGAACACTGAAGCTTTCTTT

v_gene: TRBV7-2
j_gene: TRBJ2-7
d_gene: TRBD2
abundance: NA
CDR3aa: CASSLTSGGQGVYEQYF
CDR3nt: TGTGCCAGCAGCTTAACGTCGGGGGGGCAGGGCGTCTACGAGCAGTACTTC

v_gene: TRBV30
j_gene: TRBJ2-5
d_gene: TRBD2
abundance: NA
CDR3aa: CAWSVVAGGYETQYF
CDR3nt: TGTGCCTGGAGTGTTGTAGCGGGAGGATACGAGACCCAGTACTTC

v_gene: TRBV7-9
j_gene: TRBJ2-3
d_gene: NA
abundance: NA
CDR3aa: CASSLGGQDTQYF
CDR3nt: TGTGCCAGCAGCTTAGGGGGTCAAGATACGCAGTATTTT

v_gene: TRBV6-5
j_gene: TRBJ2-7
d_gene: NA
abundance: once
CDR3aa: CASSYSRTYEQYF
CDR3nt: TGTGCCAGCAGTTACTCCAGGACCTACGAGCAGTACTTC

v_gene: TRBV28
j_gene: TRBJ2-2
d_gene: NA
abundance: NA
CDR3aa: CASSSSAGLNTGELFF
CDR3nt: TGTGCCAGCAGTTCATCGGCGGGACTTAACACCGGGGAGCTGTTTTTT

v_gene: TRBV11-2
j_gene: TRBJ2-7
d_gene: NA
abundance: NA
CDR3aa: CASSIPLQGGEQYF
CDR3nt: TGTGCCAGCAGCATCCCCCTGCAGGGGGGGGAGCAGTACTTC

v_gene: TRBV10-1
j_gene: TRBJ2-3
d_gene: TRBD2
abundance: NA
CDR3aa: CACSFVAGVFPDTQYF
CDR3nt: TGCGCCTGCAGTTTCGTAGCGGGAGTTTTTCCAGATACGCAGTATTTT

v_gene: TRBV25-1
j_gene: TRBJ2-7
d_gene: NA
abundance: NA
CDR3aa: CASSASYEQYF
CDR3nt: TGTGCCAGCAGTGCCTCCTACGAGCAGTACTTC

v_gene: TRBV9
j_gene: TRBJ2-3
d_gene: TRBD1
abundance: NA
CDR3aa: CASSFRTGRSKTDTQYF
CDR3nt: TGTGCCAGCAGCTTCCGGACAGGACGGAGTAAAACAGATACGCAGTATTTT

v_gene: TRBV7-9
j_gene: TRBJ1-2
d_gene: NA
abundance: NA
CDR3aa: CASSSSGYTF
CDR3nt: TGTGCCAGCAGCTCCTCGGGCTACACCTTC

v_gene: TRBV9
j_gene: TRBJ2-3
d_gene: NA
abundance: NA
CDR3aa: CASSVDDGYTDTQYF
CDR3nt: TGTGCCAGCAGCGTAGACGACGGCTACACAGATACGCAGTATTTT

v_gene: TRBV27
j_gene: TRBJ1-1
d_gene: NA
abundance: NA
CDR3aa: CASSSRVSEMNTEAFF
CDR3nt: TGTGCCAGCAGTTCCCGGGTCTCAGAAATGAACACTGAAGCTTTCTTT

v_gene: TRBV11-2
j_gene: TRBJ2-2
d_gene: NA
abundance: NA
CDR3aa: CASSSSPLRAGELFF
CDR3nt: TGTGCCAGCAGCTCCAGCCCTCTAAGAGCCGGGGAGCTGTTTTTT

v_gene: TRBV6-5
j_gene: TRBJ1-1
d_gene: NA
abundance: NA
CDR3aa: CATGLINTEAFF
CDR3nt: TGTGCCACCGGATTGATAAACACTGAAGCTTTCTTT

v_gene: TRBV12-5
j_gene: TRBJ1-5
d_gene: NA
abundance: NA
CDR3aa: CATKGRDNQPQHF
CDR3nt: TGTGCTACCAAGGGAAGGGATAATCAGCCCCAGCATTTT

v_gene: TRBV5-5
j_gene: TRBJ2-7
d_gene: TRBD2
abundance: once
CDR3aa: CASSPGTSVYEQYF
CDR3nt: TGTGCCAGCAGCCCCGGGACTAGCGTCTACGAGCAGTACTTC

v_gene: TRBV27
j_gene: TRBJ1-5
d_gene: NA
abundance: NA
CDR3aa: CASSFNRVNQPQHF
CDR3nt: TGTGCCAGCAGTTTCAACAGGGTCAATCAGCCCCAGCATTTT

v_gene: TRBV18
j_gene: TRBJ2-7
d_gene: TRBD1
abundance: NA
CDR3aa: CASSPLSGQGVYEQYF
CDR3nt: TGTGCCAGCTCACCACTTTCAGGACAGGGCGTCTACGAGCAGTACTTC

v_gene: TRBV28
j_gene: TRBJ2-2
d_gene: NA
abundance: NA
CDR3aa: CASSSGLTGELFF
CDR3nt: TGTGCCAGCAGTTCGGGGTTAACCGGGGAGCTGTTTTTT

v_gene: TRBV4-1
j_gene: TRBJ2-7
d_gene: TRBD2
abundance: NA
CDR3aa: CASSQVISGSYEQYF
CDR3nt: TGCGCCAGCAGCCAAGTCATCAGCGGGAGCTACGAGCAGTACTTC

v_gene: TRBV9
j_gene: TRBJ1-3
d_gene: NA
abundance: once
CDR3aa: CASSGYVTGNTIYF
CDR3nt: TGTGCCAGCAGCGGCTACGTAACTGGAAACACCATATATTTT

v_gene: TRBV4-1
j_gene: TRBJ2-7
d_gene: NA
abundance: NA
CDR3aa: CASSRYRETYEQYF
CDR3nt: TGCGCCAGCAGCCGATACAGGGAAACCTACGAGCAGTACTTC

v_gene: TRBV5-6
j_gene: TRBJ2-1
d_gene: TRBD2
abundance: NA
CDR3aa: CASSLAGVYEQFF
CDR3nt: TGTGCCAGCAGCTTAGCGGGAGTGTATGAGCAGTTCTTC

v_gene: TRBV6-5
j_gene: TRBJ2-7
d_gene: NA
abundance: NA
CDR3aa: CASSQDSYEQYF
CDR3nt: TGTGCCAGCAGCCAAGACAGCTACGAGCAGTACTTC

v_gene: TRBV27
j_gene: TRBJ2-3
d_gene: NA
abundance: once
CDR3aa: CASSPGLTTDTQYF
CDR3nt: TGTGCCAGCAGTCCGGGACTTACAACAGATACGCAGTATTTT

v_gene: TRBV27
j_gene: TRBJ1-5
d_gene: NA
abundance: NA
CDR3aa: CASSLWAQNQPQHF
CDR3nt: TGTGCCAGCAGTTTATGGGCACAGAATCAGCCCCAGCATTTT

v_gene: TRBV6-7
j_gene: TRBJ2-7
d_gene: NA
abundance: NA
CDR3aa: CASSYSVLGTGRPYF
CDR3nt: TGTGCCAGCAGTTACTCGGTCTTAGGTACTGGGCGTCCGTACTTC

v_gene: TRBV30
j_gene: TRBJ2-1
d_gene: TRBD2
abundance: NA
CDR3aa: CAGRGSGRSYNEQFF
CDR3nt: TGTGCAGGGAGGGGTAGCGGGAGATCCTACAATGAGCAGTTCTTC

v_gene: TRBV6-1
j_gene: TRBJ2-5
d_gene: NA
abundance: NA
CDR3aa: CAIYPRAGWKTQYF
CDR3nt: TGTGCCATCTACCCCCGTGCAGGGTGGAAGACCCAGTACTTC

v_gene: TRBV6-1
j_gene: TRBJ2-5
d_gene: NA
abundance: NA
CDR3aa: CASFGLLAKTQYF
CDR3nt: TGTGCCAGTTTCGGGCTCCTCGCAAAGACCCAGTACTTC

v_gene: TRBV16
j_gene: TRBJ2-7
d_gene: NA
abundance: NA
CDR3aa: CASSQSWQHEQYF
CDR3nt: TGTGCCAGCAGCCAATCTTGGCAACACGAGCAGTACTTC

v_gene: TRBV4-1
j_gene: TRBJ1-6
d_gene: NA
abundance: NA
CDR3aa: CASSDYSAPLYSPLHF
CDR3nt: TGCGCCAGCAGCGATTACTCAGCTCCCCTCTATTCACCCCTCCACTTT